This TCR beta chain was obtained from a study of cytomegalovirus exposure and HLA in healthy donors. Profiled with immunoSEQ multiplex PCR; TCRdb holds only in-frame clones, not every one. The table lists roughly 190,000 clones, around nine tenths of them singletons. The V and J ends lost 0 bases and 9 bases, in that order; junction bases with no gene match: 4. The germline gives CDR1 ENHRY, CDR2 SYGVKD. The CDR3 runs to 16 residues. The receptor was isolated from a man in his thirties or forties in good health and CMV-seropositive. The specimen sequenced was PBMCs. V gene TRBV10-3 combines with J gene TRBJ2-1, with 14 bases matching TRBD2. The CDR3 region is CAISESGLAGGAEQFF. CDR3 nucleotide sequence: TGTGCCATCAGTGAGTCTGGACTAGCGGGAGGTGCTGAGCAGTTCTTC.